This entry is about one T cell receptor (beta chain). Antigen: not known. PCR was performed using 60 Vbeta and 13 Jbeta primers. Generated by immunoSEQ multiplex PCR, the TCRdb table keeps only in-frame clones and is missing some. The sample carries about 150,000 clones, around 80% recorded once. The CDR3 has 15 amino acids. Germline V gives CDR1 KGHSH, CDR2 LQKENI. This record comes from a study of cytomegalovirus exposure and HLA in healthy donors. Whole-study context: Earlier sequencing of 150 million to 200 million T cells yielded nearly 120 million unique TCR beta sequences.

Overall study findings and caveats: Analyses of presence/absence relied on an assumption of roughly uniform sequencing depth across donors. In terms of immune exposure information, only CMV serostatus was available.

The source material was PBMCs. The source of this sequence is a man in his thirties or forties in good health. The genes are TRBV18 and TRBJ2-5; TRBD1 matches at 7 bases. The J call is doubtful: the DNA matches TRBJ2-7 better. This CDR3 is CASSPNRGGTYEQYF. The CDR3 DNA is TGTGCCAGCTCACCTAACAGGGGTGGGACCTACGAGCAGTACTTC.